A single sample gave rise to the 20 T cell receptor beta chains below, sequenced in a study of cytomegalovirus exposure and HLA in healthy donors. Use of 60 Vbeta and 13 Jbeta primers characterized the PCR. Method: immunoSEQ multiplex PCR; TCRdb's copy keeps in-frame clones and lacks some. In the table there are around 170,000 clones, 81% of which are singletons. The sequenced material came from PBMCs. All receptors come from a man aged 50 or older in good health and CMV-seronegative.

This chain connects TRBV19 to TRBJ2-2; maybe TRBD1 (6 bases). This CDR3 region has 15 residues. Trimming removed 4 bases from V and 4 bases from J, with 13 bases in between. In germline, CDR1 is LNHDA, CDR2 SQIVND (reference sequence). The CDR3 DNA reads TGTGCCAGTAGTACATACAGGGAGATCACCGGGGAGCTGTTTTTT. Protein product: CASSTYREITGELFF.

The chain combines TRBV7-9 with TRBJ1-1, with D perhaps TRBD1 (5 bases). Trimming removed 1 base at V and 0 bases at J, with 6 bases between. This CDR3 is 14 amino acids long. Germline loops: CDR1 SEHNR, CDR2 FQNEAQ (reference sequence). CDR3 DNA sequence: TGTGCCAGCAGCTTAGACAGGTTGAACACTGAAGCTTTCTTT. It is translated as CASSLDRLNTEAFF. Supplemented by reference TRBV7-9 and TRBJ1-1, the full variable domain reads DTGVSQNPRHKITKRGQNVTFRCDPISEHNRLYWYRQTLGQGPEFLTYFQNEAQLEKSRLLSDRFSAERPKGSFSTLEIQRTEQGDSAMYLCASSLDRLNTEAFFGQGTRLTVV.

On this clone: Other DNA sequences in this specimen translate into the identical CDR3. The chain links TRBV27 to TRBJ1-5, with D possibly TRBD1 on 6 matching bases. This CDR3 has 15 residues. Germline V gene sequence: CDR1 MNHEY, CDR2 SMNVEV (reference sequence). V was clipped by 4 bases and J by 0 bases, with 10 bases between them. DNA of the CDR3: TGTGCCAGCAGTTCCGACAGGAGTAGCAATCAGCCCCAGCATTTT. This codes for CASSSDRSSNQPQHF.

The CDR3 DNA sequence: TGTGCCAGCAGTCTCCTCTGGGGGGACTACACCTTC. Its translation: CASSLLWGDYTF. V is TRBV25-1 and J is TRBJ1-2, with TRBD1 as a possible D gene (5 bases). Trimming removed 5 bases from V and 10 bases from J, with 14 bases in between. Germline loops: CDR1 MGHDK, CDR2 SYGVNS. The CDR3 extends over 12 amino acids.

The chain joins TRBV28 to TRBJ1-1, with D hard to call. Germline V gives CDR1 MDHEN, CDR2 SYDVKM. Trimming removed 7 bases at V and 1 base at J, with 16 bases between. CDR3 length: 15 residues. CDR3 sequence reads: CASIKGGWPNTEAFF. The CDR3 DNA follows: TGTGCCAGCATTAAAGGAGGCTGGCCGAACACTGAAGCTTTCTTT.

The chain has TRBV2 and TRBJ2-3; tentative D call: TRBD2 (5 bases). Germline CDR1 SNHLY, CDR2 FYNNEI. The CDR3 has 14 residues. The CDR3 sequence: CGCKLRASTDTQYF. The CDR3 coding sequence is TGTGGCTGCAAGTTGAGGGCTAGCACAGATACGCAGTATTTT.

The genes are TRBV7-2 and TRBJ1-2; D unresolved. Trimming took 1 base from V and 2 from J, leaving 5 bases between them. The CDR3 loop spans 13 amino acids. Germline V lookup: CDR1 SGHTA, CDR2 FQGNSA. CDR3 protein: CASSLGGNYGYTF. The CDR3 coding sequence is TGTGCCAGCAGCTTAGGAGGAAACTATGGCTACACCTTC.

The chain recombines TRBV6-1 with TRBJ2-6; D unclear. V gave up 10 bases and J gave up 1 base, with 5 bases separating them. This CDR3 comprises 12 residues. Looked up from germline, CDR1 is MNHNS and CDR2 is SASEGT. CDR3 amino acids: CATRSGANVLTF. The CDR3 coding sequence is TGTGCCACCCGTTCTGGGGCCAACGTCCTGACTTTC.

V is TRBV5-1 and J is TRBJ2-7; no clear D gene. V shed 0 bases and J shed 4 bases, with 8 bases lying between them. Germline CDR1 SGHRS, CDR2 YFSETQ. CDR3 length equals 13 residues. CDR3 DNA sequence: TGCGCCAGCAGCTTGGCACAGTTTTACGAGCAGTACTTC. It encodes CASSLAQFYEQYF.

This clone was detected only a few times. Written as DNA, the CDR3 is TGTGCCAGCACCCACGGGACTGAAGCTTTCTTT. Translation gives CASTHGTEAFF. The chain carries TRBV6-1 and TRBJ1-1; D uncertain. The CDR3 covers 11 residues. Germline V gene lookup returns CDR1 MNHNS and CDR2 SASEGT. The V end was cut by 7 bases, the J end by 5 bases, with 8 bases between.

J is TRBJ2-5 and V is TRBV19; maybe TRBD1 (6 bases). The CDR3 loop spans 14 amino acids. In germline, CDR1 is LNHDA, CDR2 SQIVND (reference sequence). V dropped 9 bases and J dropped 4 bases, with 18 bases sitting between them. CDR3 residues: CASSTTGSLETQYF. The CDR3 DNA sequence: TGTGCCAGCTCGACTACAGGGAGCTTAGAGACCCAGTACTTC. The whole variable domain, remainder taken from reference TRBV19 and TRBJ2-5, is DGGITQSPKYLFRKEGQNVTLSCEQNLNHDAMYWYRQDPGQGLRLIYYSQIVNDFQKGDIAEGYSVSREKKESFPLTVTSAQKNPTAFYLCASSTTGSLETQYFGPGTRLLVL.

V and J are TRBV28 and TRBJ1-1; no clear D gene. Germline CDR1 is MDHEN and CDR2 is SYDVKM. The CDR3 extends over 11 amino acids. V was trimmed by 3 bases and J by 11 bases, leaving 10 bases between them. The CDR3 DNA reads TGTGCCAGCAGTTTGGAGTACTACGCTTTCTTT. It translates to CASSLEYYAFF.

V and J are TRBV9 and TRBJ1-3; D is unresolved. This CDR3 is built from 13 residues. V dropped 4 bases and J dropped 4 bases, with 9 bases sitting between them. CDR1 is SGDLS and CDR2 is YYNGEE in the germline V gene. The DNA for the CDR3 is TGTGCCAGCAGCCCTCCGGGGGGAAACACCATATATTTT. It specifies CASSPPGGNTIYF. Full variable domain (outside the CDR3, taken from reference TRBV9 and TRBJ1-3): DSGVTQTPKHLITATGQRVTLRCSPRSGDLSVYWYQQSLDQGLQFLIQYYNGEERAKGNILERFSAQQFPDLHSELNLSSLELGDSALYFCASSPPGGNTIYFGEGSWLTVV.

The gene calls are TRBV6-6 and TRBJ2-7; TRBD2 might be the D (5 bases). Germline V gene sequence: CDR1 MNHNY, CDR2 SVGAGI (reference sequence). Deletions cut 0 bases from V and 5 bases from J, with 11 bases between. This CDR3 has 14 residues. CDR3 sequence: CASSYSRARDEQYF. The CDR3 DNA reads TGTGCCAGCAGTTACTCGAGAGCGAGGGACGAGCAGTACTTC.

This clone occurred once. The rearrangement uses TRBV10-2 and TRBJ2-7, with a tentative D call TRBD1 (5 bases). V lost 6 bases to trimming and J lost 3 bases, with 18 bases between them. CDR3 length: 15 amino acids. Germline V gene data show CDR1 as WSHSY and CDR2 as SAAADI. This CDR3 reads CASRFMGKGVYEQYF. CDR3 coding DNA: TGCGCCAGCAGGTTCATGGGTAAAGGGGTCTACGAGCAGTACTTC.

V is TRBV9 and J is TRBJ2-7, with no clear D. The CDR3 is made up of 15 amino acids. Looked up from germline, CDR1 is SGDLS and CDR2 is YYNGEE. V was pared by 1 base and J by 0 bases, with 11 bases between. This CDR3 reads CASSVSWPGSYEQYF. CDR3 DNA sequence: TGTGCCAGCAGCGTATCATGGCCTGGCTCCTACGAGCAGTACTTC.

The V and J genes are TRBV6-4 and TRBJ1-5, with no clear D. The ends were cut back, 6 bases at V and 11 bases at J, with 23 bases in the middle. In germline, CDR1 is MRHNA, CDR2 SNTAGT. This CDR3 has 15 amino acids. For the CDR3, the DNA is TGTGCCAGCAGAGCAGCGGACGTTAGGGTTAGGGCCCAGCATTTT. This encodes CASRAADVRVRAQHF.

The chain is built from TRBV20-1 and TRBJ2-7; D is uncertain. The CDR3 is made up of 11 amino acids. The germline CDR1 and CDR2 sequences are DFQATT and SNEGSKA (reference sequence). V was cut by 6 bases and J by 6 bases, with 12 bases left in between. The CDR3 nucleotides are TGCAGTGCCACGTCCTTGAGCGAGCAGTACTTC. It yields the protein CSATSLSEQYF.

V is TRBV7-9 and J is TRBJ2-7; a weak D match, TRBD1 (5 bases). V lost 4 bases, J lost 8 bases, and 15 bases lay in between. Per germline, CDR1 SEHNR and CDR2 FQNEAQ (reference sequence). The CDR3 is 13 residues long. Here the CDR3 reads CASSSRDPLKQYF. The CDR3 DNA reads as TGTGCCAGCAGCTCCAGGGATCCCTTAAAGCAGTACTTC.

The rearrangement uses TRBV30 and TRBJ2-1; D is undetermined. V gave up 4 bases and J gave up 5 bases, with 12 bases separating them. CDR1 is GTSNPN, CDR2 SVGIG, per germline (reference sequence). The CDR3 consists of 13 residues. The chain's CDR3 is CAWTPHSNNEQFF. The CDR3 DNA reads as TGTGCCTGGACCCCACACAGTAACAATGAGCAGTTCTTC.